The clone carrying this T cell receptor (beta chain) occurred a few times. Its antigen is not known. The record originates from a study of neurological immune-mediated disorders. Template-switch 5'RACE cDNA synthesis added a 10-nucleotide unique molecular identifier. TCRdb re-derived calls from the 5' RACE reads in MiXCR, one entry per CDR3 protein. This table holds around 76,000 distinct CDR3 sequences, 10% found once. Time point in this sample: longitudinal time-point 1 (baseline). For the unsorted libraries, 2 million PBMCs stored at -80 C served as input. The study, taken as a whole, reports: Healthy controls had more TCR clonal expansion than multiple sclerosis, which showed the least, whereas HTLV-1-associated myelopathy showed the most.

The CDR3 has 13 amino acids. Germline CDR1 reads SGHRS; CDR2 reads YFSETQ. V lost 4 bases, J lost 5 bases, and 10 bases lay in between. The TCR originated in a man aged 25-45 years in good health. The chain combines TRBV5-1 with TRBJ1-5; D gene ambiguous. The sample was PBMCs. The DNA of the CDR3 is TGCGCCAGCAGCCCGGTGGGCCATCAGCCCCAGCATTTT. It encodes CASSPVGHQPQHF.